The rows below give T cell receptor beta chains drawn from one sample of a study of T-cell reconstitution after alpha-beta-depleted transplantation in children. MiXCR was run by TCRdb on the PCR reads, yielding one entry per CDR3 protein. Counted here are 190,000 or so distinct CDR3 sequences, less than 8% occurring once; the ten biggest clones make up approximately 2.9%. This material consisted of PBMCs from the stem cell graft donor, taken from the stem cell graft. These receptors originate from a human donor who donated a stem cell graft to a child with Wiskott-Aldrich syndrome. Both conserved end residues are part of each CDR3. A D gene is named only where the DNA matches it firmly. Only part of the rows carry a size: once, few, many, or a class if the clone is expanded.

V: TRBV30; D: TRBD2; J: TRBJ2-3; size: NA; DNA: TGTGCCTGGAGTAGACTAGCGGGAGCATCAGATACGCAGTATTTT; CDR3: CAWSRLAGASDTQYF
V: TRBV7-2; D: NA; J: TRBJ2-7; size: few; DNA: TGTGCCAGCAGCTCTACCCCCCGGTGGCTAGCAGAATACGAGCAGTACTTC; CDR3: CASSSTPRWLAEYEQYF
V: TRBV7-2; D: NA; J: TRBJ2-7; size: NA; DNA: TGTGCCAGCAGCTTAGCGAGTACAGACTCCTACGAGCAGTACTTC; CDR3: CASSLASTDSYEQYF
V: TRBV7-9; D: NA; J: TRBJ2-3; size: many; DNA: TGTGCCAGCAGCCCACGGGGAGCAGGCGTAGATACGCAGTATTTT; CDR3: CASSPRGAGVDTQYF
V: TRBV7-9; D: NA; J: TRBJ1-1; size: many; DNA: TGTGCCAGCAGCTCTGTACCGTCTGAAGCTTTCTTT; CDR3: CASSSVPSEAFF
V: TRBV27; D: NA; J: TRBJ2-5; size: many; DNA: TGTGCCAGCAGTCCACTTAGCCAAGAGACCCAGTACTTC; CDR3: CASSPLSQETQYF
V: TRBV28; D: NA; J: TRBJ1-5; size: NA; DNA: TGTGCCAGCAGTTTAATCGACAGGAGCAATCAGCCCCAGCATTTT; CDR3: CASSLIDRSNQPQHF
V: TRBV9; D: TRBD1; J: TRBJ1-1; size: NA; DNA: TGTGCCAGCAGCGTAGGGGCAGGGGGCCATGGAACTGAAGCTTTCTTT; CDR3: CASSVGAGGHGTEAFF
V: TRBV19; D: NA; J: TRBJ1-2; size: NA; DNA: TGTGCCAGTAGCCCTACTCCGGACAGCACCTATGGCTACACCTTC; CDR3: CASSPTPDSTYGYTF
V: TRBV18; D: NA; J: TRBJ2-4; size: few; DNA: TGTGCCAGCTCACCGCGAGATACAAGGGTCATTCAGTACTTC; CDR3: CASSPRDTRVIQYF
V: TRBV7-2; D: NA; J: TRBJ1-1; size: many; DNA: TGTGCCAGCAGCTCAAACCTTGAGAACACTGAAGCTTTCTTT; CDR3: CASSSNLENTEAFF
V: TRBV20-1; D: TRBD1; J: TRBJ2-3; size: many; DNA: TGCAGTGCCCCCGGGACAGGGACAGATACGCAGTATTTT; CDR3: CSAPGTGTDTQYF
V: TRBV10-3; D: TRBD2; J: TRBJ2-5; size: many; DNA: TGTGCCATTTCACAGAGGCCTAGCGGACAAGAGACCCAGTACTTC; CDR3: CAISQRPSGQETQYF
V: TRBV29-1; D: NA; J: TRBJ2-5; size: many; DNA: TGCAGCGTTTCTATGGGGGAGACCCAGTACTTC; CDR3: CSVSMGETQYF
V: TRBV11-2; D: TRBD1; J: TRBJ1-4; size: NA; DNA: TGTGCCAGCAGCTTAGTAGAGGGGATCACAGGGGGTAATGAAAAACTGTTTTTT; CDR3: CASSLVEGITGGNEKLFF
V: TRBV5-1; D: NA; J: TRBJ1-1; size: many; DNA: TGCGCCAGCCTAAGGGTTCCGGACACTGAAGCTTTCTTT; CDR3: CASLRVPDTEAFF
V: TRBV6-1; D: NA; J: TRBJ1-5; size: many; DNA: TGTGCCAGCAAGTCCGCCCGGGACGGGACCAATCAGCCCCAGCATTTT; CDR3: CASKSARDGTNQPQHF
V: TRBV20-1; D: TRBD2; J: TRBJ2-3; size: few; DNA: TGCAGTGCTAGAGGGTCTCGCTTAAAAGAGCCGGGACTAGCGACAGATACGCAGTATTTT; CDR3: CSARGSRLKEPGLATDTQYF
V: TRBV7-2; D: TRBD1; J: TRBJ1-1; size: many; DNA: TGTGCCAGCAGTGCAGGGGGACGGAACACTGAAGCTTTCTTT; CDR3: CASSAGGRNTEAFF
V: TRBV15; D: NA; J: TRBJ2-3; size: NA; DNA: TGTGCCACCAGCAGTTTAGCGGTTTTGACAGATACGCAGTATTTT; CDR3: CATSSLAVLTDTQYF
V: TRBV20-1; D: NA; J: TRBJ2-7; size: many; DNA: TGCAGTGCTAGCGACGGAGCGGGTCCTGGCGAGCAGTACTTC; CDR3: CSASDGAGPGEQYF
V: TRBV7-2; D: NA; J: TRBJ2-1; size: many; DNA: TGTGCCAGCAGCTTACCAGGGTTCTACAATGAGCAGTTCTTC; CDR3: CASSLPGFYNEQFF
V: TRBV27; D: NA; J: TRBJ1-5; size: many; DNA: TGTGCCAGCAGTCCGCGGGGGAGAGATCAGCCCCAGCATTTT; CDR3: CASSPRGRDQPQHF
V: TRBV20-1; D: NA; J: TRBJ2-7; size: many; DNA: TGCAGTGCTAGAGCCCCGACCGGAAACTCCTACGAGCAGTACTTC; CDR3: CSARAPTGNSYEQYF
V: TRBV20-1; D: NA; J: TRBJ2-7; size: many; DNA: TGCAGTGCTAGGGGACCCTCGGAGCAGTACTTC; CDR3: CSARGPSEQYF
V: TRBV10-3; D: NA; J: TRBJ2-7; size: many; DNA: TGTGCCATCAGTGAGTCTACCACAAATACTAGGTACTACGAGCAGTACTTC; CDR3: CAISESTTNTRYYEQYF
V: TRBV18; D: TRBD1; J: TRBJ1-5; size: many; DNA: TGTGCCAGCAGTCCGGGGACAGGGGGCAATCAGCCCCAGCATTTT; CDR3: CASSPGTGGNQPQHF
V: TRBV20-1; D: TRBD1; J: TRBJ1-1; size: many; DNA: TGCAGTGCTATGGACAGGGGGTTTTCCTACACTGAAGCTTTCTTT; CDR3: CSAMDRGFSYTEAFF
V: TRBV6-5; D: TRBD2; J: TRBJ2-2; size: many; DNA: TGTGCCAGCAGTCGCGGGGGAGCGAACACCGGGGAGCTGTTTTTT; CDR3: CASSRGGANTGELFF